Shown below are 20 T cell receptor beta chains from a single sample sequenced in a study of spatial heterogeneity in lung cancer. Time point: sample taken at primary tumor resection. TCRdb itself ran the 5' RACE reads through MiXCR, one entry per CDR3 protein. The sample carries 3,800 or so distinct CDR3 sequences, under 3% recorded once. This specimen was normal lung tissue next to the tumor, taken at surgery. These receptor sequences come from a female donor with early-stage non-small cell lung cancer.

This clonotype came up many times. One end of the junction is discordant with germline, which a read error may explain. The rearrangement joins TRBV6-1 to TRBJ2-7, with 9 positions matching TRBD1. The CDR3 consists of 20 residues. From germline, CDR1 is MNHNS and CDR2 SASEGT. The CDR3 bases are TGTGCCAGCAGTGACGAATTGTGGACAGGGGACTTCGACGTAGCCTACGGGCAGTACTTC. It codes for CASSDELWTGDFDVAYGQYF.

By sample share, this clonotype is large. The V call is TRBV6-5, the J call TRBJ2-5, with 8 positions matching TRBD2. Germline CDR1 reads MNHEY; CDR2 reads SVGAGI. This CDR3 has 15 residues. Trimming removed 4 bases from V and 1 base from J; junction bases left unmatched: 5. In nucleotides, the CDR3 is TGTGCCAGCAGTTCCCCGCGGGGGGCCCAAGAGACCCAGTACTTC. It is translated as CASSSPRGAQETQYF.

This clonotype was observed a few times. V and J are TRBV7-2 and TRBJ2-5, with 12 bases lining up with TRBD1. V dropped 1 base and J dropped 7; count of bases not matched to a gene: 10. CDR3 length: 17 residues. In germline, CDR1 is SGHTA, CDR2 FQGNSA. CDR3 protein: CASSLGGGGQGAGTQYF. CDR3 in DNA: TGTGCCAGCAGCTTAGGGGGAGGGGGACAGGGGGCTGGGACCCAGTACTTC.

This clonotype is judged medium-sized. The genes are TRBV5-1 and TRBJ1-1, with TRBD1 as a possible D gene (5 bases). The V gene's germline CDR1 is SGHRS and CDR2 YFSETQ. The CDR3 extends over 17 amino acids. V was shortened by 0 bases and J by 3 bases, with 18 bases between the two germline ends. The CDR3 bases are TGCGCCAGCAGCTTGGGGGGGTCATTGGGAGCAGACACTGAAGCTTTCTTT. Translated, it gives CASSLGGSLGADTEAFF.

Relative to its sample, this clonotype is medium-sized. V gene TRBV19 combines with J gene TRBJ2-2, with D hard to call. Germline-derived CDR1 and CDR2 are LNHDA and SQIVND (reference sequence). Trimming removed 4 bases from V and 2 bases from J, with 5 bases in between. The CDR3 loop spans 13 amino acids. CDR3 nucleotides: TGTGCCAGTAGTAATCCTAACACCGGGGAGCTGTTTTTT. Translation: CASSNPNTGELFF.

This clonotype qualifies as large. The CDR3 sequence: CAISRGFGNQPQHF. CDR3 nucleotides: TGTGCCATTTCCAGGGGGTTTGGCAATCAGCCCCAGCATTTT. The chain combines TRBV28 with TRBJ1-5; 7 bases are shared with TRBD1. The trim removed 10 bases at V and 2 bases at J, leaving 8 bases unmatched. The CDR3 is made up of 14 amino acids. The germline V gene encodes CDR1 MDHEN and CDR2 SYDVKM.

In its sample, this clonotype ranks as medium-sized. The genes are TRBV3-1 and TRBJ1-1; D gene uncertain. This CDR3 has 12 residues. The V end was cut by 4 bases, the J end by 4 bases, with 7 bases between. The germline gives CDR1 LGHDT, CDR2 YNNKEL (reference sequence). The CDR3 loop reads CASSRGSTEAFF. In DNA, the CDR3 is TGTGCCAGCAGCCGGGGAAGCACTGAAGCTTTCTTT.

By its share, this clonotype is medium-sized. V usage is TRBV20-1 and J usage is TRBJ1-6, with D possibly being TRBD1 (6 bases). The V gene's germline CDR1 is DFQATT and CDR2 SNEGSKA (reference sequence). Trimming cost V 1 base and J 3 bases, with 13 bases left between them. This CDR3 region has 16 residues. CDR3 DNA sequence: TGCAGTGCTAGAGGCAAACAGGGCCACTATAATTCACCCCTCCACTTT. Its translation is CSARGKQGHYNSPLHF.

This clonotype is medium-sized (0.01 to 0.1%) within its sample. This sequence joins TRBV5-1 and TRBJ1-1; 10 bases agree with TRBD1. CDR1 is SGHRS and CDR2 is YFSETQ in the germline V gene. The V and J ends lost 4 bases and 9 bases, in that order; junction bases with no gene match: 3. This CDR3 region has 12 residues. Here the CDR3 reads CASSIDRGQAFF. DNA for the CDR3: TGCGCCAGCAGCATCGACAGGGGGCAAGCTTTCTTT.

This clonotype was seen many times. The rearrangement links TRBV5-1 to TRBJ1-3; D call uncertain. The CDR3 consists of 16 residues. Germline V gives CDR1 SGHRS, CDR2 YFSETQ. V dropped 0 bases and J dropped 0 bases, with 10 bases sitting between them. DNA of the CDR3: TGCGCCAGCAGCTTGGAAGGCGTGTACTCTGGAAACACCATATATTTT. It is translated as CASSLEGVYSGNTIYF. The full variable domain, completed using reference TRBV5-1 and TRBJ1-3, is KAGVTQTPRYLIKTRGQQVTLSCSPISGHRSVSWYQQTPGQGLQFLFEYFSETQRNKGNFPGRFSGRQFSNSRSEMNVSTLELGDSALYLCASSLEGVYSGNTIYFGEGSWLTVV.

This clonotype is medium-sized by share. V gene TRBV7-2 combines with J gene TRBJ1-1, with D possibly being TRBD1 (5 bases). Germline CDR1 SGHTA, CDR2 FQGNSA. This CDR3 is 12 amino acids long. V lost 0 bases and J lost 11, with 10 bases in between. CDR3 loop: CASSLAYGGAFF. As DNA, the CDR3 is TGTGCCAGCAGCTTAGCGTATGGGGGTGCTTTCTTT.

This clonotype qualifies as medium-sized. CDR3 bases: TGTGCCAGCAGCCCCTACTACGAGCAGTACTTC. Translated, it gives CASSPYYEQYF. The genes are TRBV6-6 and TRBJ2-7; D gene uncertain. The CDR3 has 11 amino acids. V shed 6 bases and J shed 3 bases, with 6 bases lying between them. Per germline, CDR1 MNHNY and CDR2 SVGAGI (reference sequence).

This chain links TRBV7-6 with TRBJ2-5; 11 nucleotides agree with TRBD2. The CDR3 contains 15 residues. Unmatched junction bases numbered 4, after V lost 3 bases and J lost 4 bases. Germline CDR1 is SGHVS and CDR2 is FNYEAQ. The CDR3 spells CASSLRLAGLETQYF. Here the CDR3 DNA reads TGTGCCAGCAGCTTGAGACTAGCGGGGCTAGAGACCCAGTACTTC.

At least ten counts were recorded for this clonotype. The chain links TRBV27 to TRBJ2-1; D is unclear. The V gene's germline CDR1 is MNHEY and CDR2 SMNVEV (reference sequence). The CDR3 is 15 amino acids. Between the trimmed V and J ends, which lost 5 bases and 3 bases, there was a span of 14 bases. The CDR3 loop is CASSPYNAHYNEQFF. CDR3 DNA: TGTGCCAGCAGTCCCTATAATGCCCACTACAATGAGCAGTTCTTC.

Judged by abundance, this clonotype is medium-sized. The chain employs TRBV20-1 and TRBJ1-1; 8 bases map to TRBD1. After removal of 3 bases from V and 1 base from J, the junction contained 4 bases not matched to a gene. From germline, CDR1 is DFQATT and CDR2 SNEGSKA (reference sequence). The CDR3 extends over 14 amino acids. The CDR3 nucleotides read TGCAGTGCTAGGACAGGGGTGGCGAACACTGAAGCTTTCTTT. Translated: CSARTGVANTEAFF.

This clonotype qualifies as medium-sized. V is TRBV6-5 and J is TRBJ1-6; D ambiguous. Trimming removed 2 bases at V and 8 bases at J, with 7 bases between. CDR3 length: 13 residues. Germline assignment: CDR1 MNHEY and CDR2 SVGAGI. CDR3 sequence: CASSYEADSPLHF. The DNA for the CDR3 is TGTGCCAGCAGTTACGAGGCTGATTCACCCCTCCACTTT.

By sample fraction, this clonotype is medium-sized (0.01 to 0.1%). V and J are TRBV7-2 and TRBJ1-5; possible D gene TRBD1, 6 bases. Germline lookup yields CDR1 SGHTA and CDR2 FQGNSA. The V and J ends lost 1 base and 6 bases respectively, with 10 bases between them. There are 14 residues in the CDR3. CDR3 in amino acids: CASSLDRVGQPQHF. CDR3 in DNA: TGTGCCAGCAGCTTAGACAGGGTGGGTCAGCCCCAGCATTTT.

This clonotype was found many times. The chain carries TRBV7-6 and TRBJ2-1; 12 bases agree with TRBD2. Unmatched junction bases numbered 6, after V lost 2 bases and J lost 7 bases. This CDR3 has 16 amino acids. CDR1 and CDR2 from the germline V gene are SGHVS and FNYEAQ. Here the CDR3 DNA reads TGTGCCAGCAGCTTATGGACTAGCGGGATGTCGAATGAGCAGTTCTTC. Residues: CASSLWTSGMSNEQFF.

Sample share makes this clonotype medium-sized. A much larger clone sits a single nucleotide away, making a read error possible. The CDR3 reads CSSSYDSGGNPEQYF. The CDR3 coding sequence is TGTTCCAGCAGTTACGATAGCGGGGGCAACCCCGAGCAGTACTTC. The V and J genes are TRBV6-6 and TRBJ2-7; 9 bases map to TRBD2. Looked up from germline, CDR1 is MNHNY and CDR2 is SVGAGI (reference sequence). The CDR3 has 15 amino acids.

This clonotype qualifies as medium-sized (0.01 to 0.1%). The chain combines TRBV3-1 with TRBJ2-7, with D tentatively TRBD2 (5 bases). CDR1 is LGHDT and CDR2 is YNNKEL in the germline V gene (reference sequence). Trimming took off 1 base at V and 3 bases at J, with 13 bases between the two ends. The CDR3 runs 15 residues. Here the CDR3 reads CASSQVWGAVYEQYF. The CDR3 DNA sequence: TGTGCCAGCAGCCAAGTTTGGGGAGCCGTCTACGAGCAGTACTTC.